The next 6 T cell receptor beta chains were all read from a single sample in a study of Graves' ophthalmopathy and Graves' hyperthyroidism. The study amplified TCR beta CDR3 regions using RNA transcripts. The workflow started with a first-round RT-PCR run with HTBI primers and then moved on to a second-round multiplex PCR. One entry per CDR3 protein, called by TCRdb with MiXCR from the multiplex PCR reads. The table records 230,000 or so distinct CDR3 sequences, 45% to 55% of them present only once. The specimen was peripheral blood. These receptor sequences come from an adult man with Graves' ophthalmopathy.

V usage is TRBV7-9 and J usage is TRBJ1-4; no firm D call. Germline values: CDR1 SEHNR, CDR2 FQNEAQ (reference sequence). CDR3 length equals 12 residues. V lost 4 bases, J lost 5 bases, and 5 bases lay in between. The CDR3 is CASSSQNEKLFF. CDR3 sequence (DNA): TGTGCCAGCAGCTCCCAGAATGAAAAACTGTTTTTT.

The chain has TRBV7-9 and TRBJ1-5; possible D gene TRBD1, 6 bases. Germline loops: CDR1 SEHNR, CDR2 FQNEAQ (reference sequence). V gave up 5 bases and J gave up 5 bases, with 16 bases separating them. This CDR3 contains 15 residues. CDR3 nucleotides: TGTGCCAGCAGCCCCGGGACATCGGAAGATCAGCCCCAGCATTTT. Translating it yields CASSPGTSEDQPQHF.

The chain uses TRBV24-1 and TRBJ1-2; 8 bases match TRBD1. V shed 8 bases and J 6 bases; nucleotides not matched to a gene: 7. Germline values: CDR1 KGHDR, CDR2 SFDVKD. The CDR3 covers 13 residues. CDR3 bases: TGTGCCACCAACCTGGGACAGGACCATGGCTACACCTTC. It translates to CATNLGQDHGYTF.

This clonotype has a handful of counts. V is TRBV5-1 and J is TRBJ2-2; 12 nucleotides line up with TRBD2. Per germline, CDR1 SGHRS and CDR2 YFSETQ. V shed 1 base, J shed 0 bases, and the junction held 4 bases outside the gene matches. This CDR3 is 18 amino acids long. The CDR3 nucleotides read TGCGCCAGCAGCTTGAGTCTAGCGGGAGGGACGAACACCGGGGAGCTGTTTTTT. Translating it yields CASSLSLAGGTNTGELFF. Full variable domain (rest looked up from reference TRBV5-1 and TRBJ2-2): KAGVTQTPRYLIKTRGQQVTLSCSPISGHRSVSWYQQTPGQGLQFLFEYFSETQRNKGNFPGRFSGRQFSNSRSEMNVSTLELGDSALYLCASSLSLAGGTNTGELFFGEGSRLTVL.

Concerning this clonotype itself: The conserved phenylalanine or tryptophan normally closing the CDR3 is absent here, so this likely arose from a read error. V gene TRBV11-2 combines with J gene TRBJ2-5; 9 bases fit TRBD1. Germline CDR1 and CDR2: SGHAT and FQNNGV. The CDR3 loop spans 15 amino acids. The V gene end was trimmed by 4 bases and the J gene end by 1 base; junction bases not matched to a gene: 4. The DNA of the CDR3 is TGTGCCAGCAGCTCTGACAGGGGGATCCAAGAGACCCAGTACTCC. Its translation is CASSSDRGIQETQYS.

At least ten counts were recorded for this clonotype. J is TRBJ1-2 and V is TRBV10-1; D gene ambiguous. The germline gives CDR1 WNHNN, CDR2 SYGVQD (reference sequence). The CDR3 runs 14 residues. V lost 8 bases and J lost 7, with 20 bases in between. The CDR3 loop reads CASRGEDIVFGYTF. Written as DNA, the CDR3 is TGCGCCAGCCGAGGTGAAGACATTGTATTTGGCTACACCTTC.